These 2 T cell receptor beta chains were all obtained from the same sample, sequenced in a study of T cells after yellow fever vaccination (dated by TCRdb to between 2018 and 2020). This specimen's treatment or condition label, per the study, means: live attenuated yellow fever vaccine strain. Library prep was done by 5' RACE. The sequencer was an Illumina NovaSeq 6000. Using fastp trimming at Q25 and MiXCR clonotype assembly, TCRdb reanalyzed the public sequencing data and kept in-frame beta chains. Under each unique CDR3 protein, matching rows form one entry showing the most common genes and DNA. The sample table holds hundreds of thousands of distinct CDR3 sequences, of which about 5.2% were seen once. Around 3.3% of the sample lies in the top ten. The sequencing used CD4+ T cells sorted from PBMCs, collected on the day of the yellow fever booster vaccination. These receptors were taken from a man between 18 and 35 years old who received the YFV17D yellow fever vaccine.

This clonotype was observed at least ten times. The chain is built from TRBV7-2 and TRBJ1-1; the D gene is possibly TRBD1 (6 bases). The CDR3 is made up of 14 amino acids. Deletions cut 5 bases from V and 6 bases from J, with 16 bases between. The germline gives CDR1 SGHTA, CDR2 FQGNSA. The CDR3 sequence: CASSLTNRVAEAFF. DNA for the CDR3: TGTGCCAGCAGCCTCACAAACAGGGTCGCTGAAGCTTTCTTT.

The rearrangement links TRBV7-3 to TRBJ2-5; D remains unclear. This CDR3 has 13 residues. Trimming shortened V by 1 base and J by 1 base, and 4 bases separated the two germline ends. CDR1 is SGHTA and CDR2 is FQGTGA in the germline V gene. The CDR3 DNA reads TGTGCCAGCAGCTTAAGAGCCCAAGAGACCCAGTACTTC. Translating gives CASSLRAQETQYF.